This T cell receptor beta chain comes out of a study of T-cell reconstitution after alpha-beta-depleted transplantation in children. Study-wide results and caveats: Expanded clones from the graft, numbering several hundred, reportedly supplied alpha-beta T cells about two months after transplant. Among T cells one year after transplant, newly produced cells accounted for most counts and diversity.

Preparation of the TCRbeta library was carried out with unique molecular identifiers. Each CDR3 protein gets one entry after TCRdb re-called the PCR reads with MiXCR. This repertoire shows 350,000 to 500,000 distinct CDR3 sequences, over 40% found once; its top ten account for under 35%. This CDR3 comprises 23 residues. The V segment lost 2 bases and the J segment 0 bases; nucleotides outside the gene matches: 19. The germline gives CDR1 ENHRY, CDR2 SYGVKD. This clonotype was counted at least ten times. The antigen is undetermined. The origin of this receptor is a girl aged 2 to 9 with aplastic anemia, due to receive a stem cell transplant. This chain uses TRBV10-3 with TRBJ2-3, with 14 positions matching TRBD2. The material was PBMCs, obtained before TCRalphabeta/CD19-depleted stem cell transplant. The CDR3 DNA reads TGTGCCATCAGTGAGCCCGGCCCCCGGACTAGCGGGAGGAGGTCCCCGAGCACAGATACGCAGTATTTT. Protein: CAISEPGPRTSGRRSPSTDTQYF.